The rows below give T cell receptor beta chains drawn from one sample of a study of T cell responses to AZD1222 COVID-19 vaccine. The table came from immunoSEQ multiplex PCR; TCRdb's copy has only in-frame clones and leaves some out. The data show about 120,000 clones, approximately 86% seen once. The specimen comprised peripheral blood, sampled on day 0 of AZD1222 vaccination. The receptors derive from an adult in good health. Both conserved end residues are part of each CDR3. D genes are given only for firm matches. Size values are once, few and many counts, or a class for expanded clones, and some rows have none.

TRBJ1-2,.,TRBV12-3/TRBV12-4,.,TGTGCCAGCACCCGGGACCTCGTACGAGGCTACACCTTC,CASTRDLVRGYTF
TRBJ2-7,.,TRBV7-3,.,TGTGCCAGCAGCTTGACCCCCTCAGGCGAGCAGTACTTC,CASSLTPSGEQYF
TRBJ1-2,.,TRBV10-3,.,TGTGCCATCAGTGACGACCGGGGTATTAACTATGGCTACACCTTC,CAISDDRGINYGYTF
TRBJ2-5,.,TRBV7-6,once,TGTGCCAGCAGCTTAACCCCCGACAGAATAGAGACCCAGTACTTC,CASSLTPDRIETQYF
TRBJ1-5,.,TRBV5-8,.,TGTGCCAGCAGCTTAATCATCGGGACCGCTCGTAATCAGCCCCAGCATTTT,CASSLIIGTARNQPQHF
TRBJ1-1,.,TRBV7-9,.,TGTGCCAGCAGCTACGCTCGTGGGACCGCGGTGAACACTGAAGCTTTCTTT,CASSYARGTAVNTEAFF
TRBJ2-3,.,TRBV7-3,.,TGTGCCAGCAGCGCCCCGGGCACAGATACGCAGTATTTT,CASSAPGTDTQYF
TRBJ2-3,.,TRBV7-2,.,TGTGCCAGCAGCTTTCGACCTTCCACAGATACGCAGTATTTT,CASSFRPSTDTQYF
TRBJ1-1,.,TRBV7-3,.,TGTGCCAGCAGCCGGGGACAGAACACTGAAGCTTTCTTT,CASSRGQNTEAFF
TRBJ2-1,.,TRBV19,.,TGTGCCAGTAGAGGTAGGACTATTCCCTACAATGAGCAGTTCTTC,CASRGRTIPYNEQFF
TRBJ1-3,.,TRBV5-1,.,TGCGCCAGCAGCCCGACTGGCGGCAGGAGCTCTGGAAACACCATATATTTT,CASSPTGGRSSGNTIYF
TRBJ1-5,TRBD1,TRBV6-5,.,TGTGCCAGCAGATTGACCGGGACAGGGAGTCAGCCCCAGCATTTT,CASRLTGTGSQPQHF
TRBJ1-4,TRBD1,TRBV28,.,TGTGCCAGCAGTTTACTCGGGACAGCAACTAATGAAAAACTGTTTTTT,CASSLLGTATNEKLFF
TRBJ1-2,.,TRBV6-1,.,TGTGCCAGCAGTGAAGCGTGGGCCAACTATGGCTACACCTTC,CASSEAWANYGYTF
TRBJ1-3,.,TRBV6-5,once,TGTGCCAGCAGGTCTGGGGGTTTCTCTGGAAACACCATATATTTT,CASRSGGFSGNTIYF
TRBJ1-2,TRBD1,TRBV6-1,.,TGTGCCAGCAGTGAAGCGCAGACAGGGAACTATGGCTACACCTTC,CASSEAQTGNYGYTF
TRBJ1-2,.,TRBV14,once,TGTGCCAGCAGCGACAGGCTACGGGGGGATGGCTACACCTTC,CASSDRLRGDGYTF
TRBJ1-1,TRBD1,TRBV7-2,.,TGTGCCAGCAGCGGATGGCCACAGGGGGACACTGAAGCTTTCTTT,CASSGWPQGDTEAFF
TRBJ2-5,.,TRBV6-5,.,TGTGCCAGCAGGCCGTCCGGGGCAGATCAAGAGACCCAGTACTTC,CASRPSGADQETQYF
TRBJ1-2,TRBD1,TRBV7-9,.,TGTGCCAGCAGTCTCAACCGGGACAGGGGAACCTATGGCTACACCTTC,CASSLNRDRGTYGYTF
TRBJ1-1,TRBD1,TRBV15,.,TGTGCCACCAGCAGGATAACAGGGGCGGCTTTCTTT,CATSRITGAAFF
TRBJ1-6,.,TRBV4-1,.,TGCGCCAGCAGCCAAGATAGTAGAAATAATTCACCCCTCCACTTT,CASSQDSRNNSPLHF
TRBJ1-2,.,TRBV25-1,.,TGTGCCAGCAGTGAATACGGCGGGGGCTATGGCTACACCTTC,CASSEYGGGYGYTF